This TCR beta chain comes out of a study of blood T cell repertoires in COVID-19. Study context: COVID-19 samples collected from the United States, Italy and Spain covered acute and convalescent phases. From T cells, B-cell-depleted T cells, or PBMCs came the material, which was cDNA or gDNA.

Study processing details: Amplification with reference gene primers provided the estimates of nucleated cell counts. The method was immunoSEQ multiplex PCR; TCRdb's version includes in-frame clones alone and lacks a portion of them. The D gene and trimming were derived from the DNA, and the V and J assignments and clone size from that table. Of 120,000 or so clones in the sample, about four fifths were seen once. Trimming took 3 bases from V and 2 from J, leaving 13 bases between them. The germline CDR1 and CDR2 sequences are DFQATT and SNEGSKA (reference sequence). This CDR3 has 14 residues. This clone was recorded once.

The sample taken for sequencing was peripheral blood. This chain joins TRBV20-1 and TRBJ2-5, with D tentatively TRBD1 (6 bases). The source is a woman aged 50 to 60 with acute or convalescent COVID-19. CDR3 nucleotides: TGCAGTGCTAGTGTGGGGGCCGGGCAAGAGACCCAGTACTTC. Residues: CSASVGAGQETQYF.